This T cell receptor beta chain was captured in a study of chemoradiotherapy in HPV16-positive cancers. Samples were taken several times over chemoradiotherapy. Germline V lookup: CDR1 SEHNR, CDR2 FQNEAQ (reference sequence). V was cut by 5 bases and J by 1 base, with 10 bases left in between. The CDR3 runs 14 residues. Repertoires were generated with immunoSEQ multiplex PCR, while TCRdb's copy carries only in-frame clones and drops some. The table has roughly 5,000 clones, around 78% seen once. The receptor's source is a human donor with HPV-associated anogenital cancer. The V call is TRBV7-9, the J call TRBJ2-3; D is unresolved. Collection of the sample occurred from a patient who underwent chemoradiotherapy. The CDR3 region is CASSTTLRTDTQYF. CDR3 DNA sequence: TGTGCCAGCAGCACTACTCTTCGCACAGATACGCAGTATTTT.